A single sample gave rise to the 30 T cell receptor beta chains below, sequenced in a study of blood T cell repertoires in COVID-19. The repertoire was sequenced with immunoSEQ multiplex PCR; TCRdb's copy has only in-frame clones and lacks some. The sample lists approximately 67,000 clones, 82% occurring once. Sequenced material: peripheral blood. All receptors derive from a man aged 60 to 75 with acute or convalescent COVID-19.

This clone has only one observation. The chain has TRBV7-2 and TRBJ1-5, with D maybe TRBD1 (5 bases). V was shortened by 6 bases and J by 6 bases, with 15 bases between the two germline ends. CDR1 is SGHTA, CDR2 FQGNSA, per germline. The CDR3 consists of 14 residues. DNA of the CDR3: TGTGCCAGCAGAGGCGACAGTTTGGGTCAGCCCCAGCATTTT. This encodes CASRGDSLGQPQHF.

The CDR3: CASSGTGEFSVYHGYTF. CDR3 sequence (DNA): TGTGCCAGCAGCGGTACAGGGGAGTTCTCGGTTTATCATGGCTACACCTTC. This chain joins TRBV7-8 and TRBJ1-2; TRBD1 aligns across 7 bases. The CDR3 loop spans 17 amino acids. Looked up from germline, CDR1 is SGHVS and CDR2 is FQNEAQ. J was trimmed by 6 bases and V by 5 bases; bases with no gene match: 18.

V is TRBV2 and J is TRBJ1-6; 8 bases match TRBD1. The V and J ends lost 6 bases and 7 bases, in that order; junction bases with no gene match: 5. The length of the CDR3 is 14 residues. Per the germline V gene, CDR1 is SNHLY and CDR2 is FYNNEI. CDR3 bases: TGTGCCAGCAGGACAGGGGAAGTGAATTCACCCCTCCACTTT. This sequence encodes CASRTGEVNSPLHF.

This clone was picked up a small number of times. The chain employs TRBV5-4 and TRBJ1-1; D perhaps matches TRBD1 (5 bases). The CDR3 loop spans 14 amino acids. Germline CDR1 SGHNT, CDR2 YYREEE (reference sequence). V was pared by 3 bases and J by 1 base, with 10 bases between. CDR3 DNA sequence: TGTGCCAGCAGCTCGACAAGGGGGAACACTGAAGCTTTCTTT. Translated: CASSSTRGNTEAFF.

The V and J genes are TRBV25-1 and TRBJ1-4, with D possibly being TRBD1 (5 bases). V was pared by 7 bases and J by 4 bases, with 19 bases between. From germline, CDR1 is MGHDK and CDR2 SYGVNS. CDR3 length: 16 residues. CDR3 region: CASMRKGPLDNEKLFF. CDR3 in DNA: TGTGCCAGCATGCGGAAGGGGCCGCTGGATAATGAAAAACTGTTTTTT.

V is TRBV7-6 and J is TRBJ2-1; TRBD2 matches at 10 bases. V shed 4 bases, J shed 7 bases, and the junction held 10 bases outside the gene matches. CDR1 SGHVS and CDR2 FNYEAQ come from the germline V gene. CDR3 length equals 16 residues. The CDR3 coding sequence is TGTGCCAGCAGCTCAGCCGGCACTAGCGGGGTAAATGAGCAGTTCTTC. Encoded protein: CASSSAGTSGVNEQFF.

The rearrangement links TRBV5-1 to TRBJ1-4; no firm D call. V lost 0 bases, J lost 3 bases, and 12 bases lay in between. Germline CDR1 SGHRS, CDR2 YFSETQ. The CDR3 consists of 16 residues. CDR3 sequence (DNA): TGCGCCAGCAGCTTGGGAGTGGGGAGGTCTAATGAAAAACTGTTTTTT. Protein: CASSLGVGRSNEKLFF.

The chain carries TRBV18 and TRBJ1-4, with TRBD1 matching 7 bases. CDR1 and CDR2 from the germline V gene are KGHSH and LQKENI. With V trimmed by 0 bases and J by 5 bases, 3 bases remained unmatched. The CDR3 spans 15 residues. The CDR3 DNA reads TGTGCCAGCTCACCACCGACAGGGCCAAATGAAAAACTGTTTTTT. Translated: CASSPPTGPNEKLFF.

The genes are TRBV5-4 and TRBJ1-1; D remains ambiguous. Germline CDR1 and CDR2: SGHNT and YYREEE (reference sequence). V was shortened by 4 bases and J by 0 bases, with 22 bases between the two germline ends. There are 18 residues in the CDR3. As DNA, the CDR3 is TGTGCCAGCAGCGCGGGCCCCTCATTGGGTCCAATGAACACTGAAGCTTTCTTT. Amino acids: CASSAGPSLGPMNTEAFF.

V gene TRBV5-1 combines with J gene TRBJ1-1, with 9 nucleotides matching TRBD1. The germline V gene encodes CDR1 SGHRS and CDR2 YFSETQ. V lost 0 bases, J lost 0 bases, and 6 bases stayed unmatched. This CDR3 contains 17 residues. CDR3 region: CASSLARGQGLNTEAFF. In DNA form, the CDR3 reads TGCGCCAGCAGCTTGGCCCGCGGACAGGGGTTGAACACTGAAGCTTTCTTT. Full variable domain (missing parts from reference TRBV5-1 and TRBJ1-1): KAGVTQTPRYLIKTRGQQVTLSCSPISGHRSVSWYQQTPGQGLQFLFEYFSETQRNKGNFPGRFSGRQFSNSRSEMNVSTLELGDSALYLCASSLARGQGLNTEAFFGQGTRLTVV.

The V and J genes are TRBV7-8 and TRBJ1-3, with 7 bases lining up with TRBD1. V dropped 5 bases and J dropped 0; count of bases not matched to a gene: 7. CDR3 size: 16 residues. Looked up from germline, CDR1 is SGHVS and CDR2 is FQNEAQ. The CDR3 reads CASSPLDRISGNTIYF. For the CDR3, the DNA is TGTGCCAGCAGCCCATTGGACAGGATCTCTGGAAACACCATATATTTT. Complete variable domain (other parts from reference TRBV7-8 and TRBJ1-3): GAGVSQSPRYKVAKRGQDVALRCDPISGHVSLFWYQQALGQGPEFLTYFQNEAQLDKSGLPSDRFFAERPEGSVSTLKIQRTQQEDSAVYLCASSPLDRISGNTIYFGEGSWLTVV.

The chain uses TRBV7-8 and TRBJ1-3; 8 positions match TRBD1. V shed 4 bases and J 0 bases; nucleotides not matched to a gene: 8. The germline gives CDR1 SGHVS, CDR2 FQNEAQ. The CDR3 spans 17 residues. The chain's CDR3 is CASSSQGQGFSGNTIYF. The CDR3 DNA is TGTGCCAGCAGCTCACAAGGACAGGGCTTCTCTGGAAACACCATATATTTT.

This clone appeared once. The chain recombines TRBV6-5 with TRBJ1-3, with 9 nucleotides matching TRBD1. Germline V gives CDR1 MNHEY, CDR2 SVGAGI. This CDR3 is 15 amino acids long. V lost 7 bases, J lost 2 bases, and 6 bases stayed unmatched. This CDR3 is CASTGRDRAGNTIYF. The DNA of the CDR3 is TGTGCCAGCACAGGCCGGGACAGGGCTGGAAACACCATATATTTT.

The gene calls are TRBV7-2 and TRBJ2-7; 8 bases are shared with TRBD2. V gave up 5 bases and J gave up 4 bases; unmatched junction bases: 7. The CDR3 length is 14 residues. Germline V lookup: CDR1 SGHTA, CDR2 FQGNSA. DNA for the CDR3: TGTGCCAGCAGCGCCGACAGCGGGGGTTACGAGCAGTACTTC. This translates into CASSADSGGYEQYF.

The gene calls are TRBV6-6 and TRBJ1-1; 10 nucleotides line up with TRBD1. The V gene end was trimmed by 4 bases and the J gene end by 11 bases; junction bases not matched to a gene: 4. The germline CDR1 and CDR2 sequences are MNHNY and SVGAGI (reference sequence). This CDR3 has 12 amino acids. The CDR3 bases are TGTGCCAGCAGTTCGGGACAGGGGAGGGCTTTCTTT. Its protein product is CASSSGQGRAFF.

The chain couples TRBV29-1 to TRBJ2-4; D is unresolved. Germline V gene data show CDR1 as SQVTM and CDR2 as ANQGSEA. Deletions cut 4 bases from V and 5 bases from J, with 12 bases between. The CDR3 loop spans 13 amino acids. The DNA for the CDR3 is TGCAGCGTTGCAGTGGGTCTAGAAAACATTCAGTACTTC. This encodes CSVAVGLENIQYF.

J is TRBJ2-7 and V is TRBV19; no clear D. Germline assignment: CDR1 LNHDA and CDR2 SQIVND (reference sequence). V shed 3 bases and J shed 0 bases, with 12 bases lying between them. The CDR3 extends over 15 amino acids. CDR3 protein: CASSIGGPYSYEQYF. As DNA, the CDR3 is TGTGCCAGTAGTATCGGTGGGCCGTACTCCTACGAGCAGTACTTC.

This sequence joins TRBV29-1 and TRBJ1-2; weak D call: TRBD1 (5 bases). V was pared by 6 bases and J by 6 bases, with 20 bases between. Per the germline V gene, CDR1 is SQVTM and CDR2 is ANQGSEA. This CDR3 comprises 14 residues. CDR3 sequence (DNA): TGCAGCGTCGGGTCAGCGGGGGGTGTGGATGGCTACACCTTC. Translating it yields CSVGSAGGVDGYTF.

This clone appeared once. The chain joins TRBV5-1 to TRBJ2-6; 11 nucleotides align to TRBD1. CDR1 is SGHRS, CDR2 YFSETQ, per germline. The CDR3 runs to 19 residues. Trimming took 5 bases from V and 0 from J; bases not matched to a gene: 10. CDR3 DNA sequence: TGCGCCAGCAGATCCCCGCGGACAGGGGGCTACTCTGGGGCCAACGTCCTGACTTTC. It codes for CASRSPRTGGYSGANVLTF. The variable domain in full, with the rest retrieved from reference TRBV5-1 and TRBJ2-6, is KAGVTQTPRYLIKTRGQQVTLSCSPISGHRSVSWYQQTPGQGLQFLFEYFSETQRNKGNFPGRFSGRQFSNSRSEMNVSTLELGDSALYLCASRSPRTGGYSGANVLTFGAGSRLTVL.

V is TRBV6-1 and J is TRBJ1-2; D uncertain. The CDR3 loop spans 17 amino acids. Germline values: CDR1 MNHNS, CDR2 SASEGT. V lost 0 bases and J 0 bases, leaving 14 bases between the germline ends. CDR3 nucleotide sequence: TGTGCCAGCAGTGAAGCGTTTACCGGCAGGTCTAACTATGGCTACACCTTC. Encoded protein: CASSEAFTGRSNYGYTF.

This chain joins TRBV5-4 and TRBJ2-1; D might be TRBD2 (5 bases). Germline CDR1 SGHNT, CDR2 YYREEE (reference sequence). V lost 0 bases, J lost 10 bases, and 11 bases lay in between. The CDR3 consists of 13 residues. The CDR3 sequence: CASSLVRGHEQFF. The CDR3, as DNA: TGTGCCAGCAGCTTGGTCCGCGGGCACGAGCAGTTCTTC.

In nucleotides, the CDR3 is TGTGCCAGCACTAAAGGACAGGGTATGAATCAGCCCCAGCATTTT. It is translated as CASTKGQGMNQPQHF. This sequence joins TRBV2 and TRBJ1-5; 8 nucleotides match TRBD1. Germline values: CDR1 SNHLY, CDR2 FYNNEI. CDR3 length equals 15 residues. V shed 7 bases, J shed 4 bases, and the junction held 9 bases outside the gene matches.

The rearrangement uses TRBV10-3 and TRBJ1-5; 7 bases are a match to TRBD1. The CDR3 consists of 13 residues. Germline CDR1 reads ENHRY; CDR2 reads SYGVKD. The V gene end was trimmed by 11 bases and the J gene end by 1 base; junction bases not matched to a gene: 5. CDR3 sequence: CAAQGGSNQPQHF. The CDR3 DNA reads TGTGCCGCTCAGGGGGGAAGCAATCAGCCCCAGCATTTT.

CDR3 DNA sequence: TGCGCCAGCAGCCATGAAAACAGGACCCTTAGATACACTGAAGCTTTCTTT. This encodes CASSHENRTLRYTEAFF. This chain links TRBV4-1 with TRBJ1-1; maybe TRBD1 (5 bases). The CDR3 runs 17 residues. Trimming left V 3 bases short and J 3 bases short, with 20 bases between. Germline V gene lookup returns CDR1 MGHRA and CDR2 YSYEKL.

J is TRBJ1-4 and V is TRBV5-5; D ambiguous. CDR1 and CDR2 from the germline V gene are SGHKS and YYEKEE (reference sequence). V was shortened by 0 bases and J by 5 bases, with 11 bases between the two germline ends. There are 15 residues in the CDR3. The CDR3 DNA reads TGTGCCAGCAGCTTGGGTTCTCCCTCCAATGAAAAACTGTTTTTT. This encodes CASSLGSPSNEKLFF.

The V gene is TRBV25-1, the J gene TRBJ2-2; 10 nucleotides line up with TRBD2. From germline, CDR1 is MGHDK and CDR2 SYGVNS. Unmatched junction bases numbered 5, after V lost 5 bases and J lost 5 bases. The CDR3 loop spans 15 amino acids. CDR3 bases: TGTGCCAGCAGTTTTAGCGGGGGGATGACCGGGGAGCTGTTTTTT. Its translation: CASSFSGGMTGELFF.

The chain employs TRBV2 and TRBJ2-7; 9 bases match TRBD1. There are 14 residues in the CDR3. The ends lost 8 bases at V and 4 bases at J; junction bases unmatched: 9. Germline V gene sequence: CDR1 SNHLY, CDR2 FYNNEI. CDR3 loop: CASGQEQGAYEQYF. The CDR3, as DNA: TGTGCCAGCGGCCAGGAACAGGGGGCTTACGAGCAGTACTTC.

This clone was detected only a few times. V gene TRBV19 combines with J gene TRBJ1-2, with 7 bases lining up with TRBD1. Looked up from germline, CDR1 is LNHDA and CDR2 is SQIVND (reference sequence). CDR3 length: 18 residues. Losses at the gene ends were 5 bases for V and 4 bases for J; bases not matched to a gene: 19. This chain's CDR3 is CASSPFLGKGQFVYGYTF. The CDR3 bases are TGTGCCAGTAGTCCATTCTTGGGGAAGGGACAGTTTGTCTATGGCTACACCTTC.

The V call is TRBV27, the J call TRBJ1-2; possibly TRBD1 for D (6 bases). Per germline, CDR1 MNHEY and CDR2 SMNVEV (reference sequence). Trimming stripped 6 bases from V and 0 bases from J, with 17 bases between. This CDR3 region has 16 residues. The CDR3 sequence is CASSLGGGSANYGYTF. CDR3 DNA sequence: TGTGCCAGCAGCCTAGGGGGGGGGTCGGCTAACTATGGCTACACCTTC.

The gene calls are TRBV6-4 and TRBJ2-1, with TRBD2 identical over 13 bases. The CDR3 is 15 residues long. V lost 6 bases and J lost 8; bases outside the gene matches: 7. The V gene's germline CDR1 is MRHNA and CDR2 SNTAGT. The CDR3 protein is CASRKTSGGAYEQFF. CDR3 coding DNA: TGTGCCAGCAGAAAAACTAGCGGGGGGGCCTATGAGCAGTTCTTC.